The 13 T cell receptor beta chains below all came from one sample that was sequenced in a study of human T cells and chemical hapten exposure. TCRdb re-called the RACE reads with MiXCR, one entry per CDR3 protein. The sample comprises 300,000 to 400,000 distinct CDR3 sequences, less than 6.5% of which are singletons, and about 2.5% rests with the top ten. Time point described: pre-sensitization, week 0. Regarding treatment: therapeutic diphenylcyclopropenone sensitization with weekly scalp DPC. The sequences come from whole blood, collected in connection with sensitization to the hapten diphenylcyclopropenone (DPC). These receptors were obtained from a woman between 45 and 65 years old with alopecia areata. Some clones in this sample may be carry-over from other donors' samples.

The gene calls are TRBV28 and TRBJ2-7, with TRBD1 identical over 8 bases. From germline, CDR1 is MDHEN and CDR2 SYDVKM. The CDR3 sequence is 14 residues long. The J segment lost 4 bases and the V segment lost 7 bases, leaving 9 bases of the junction unmatched. The CDR3 DNA reads TGTGCCAGCAATCCGGGACAGGACCTATACGAGCAGTACTTC. Encoded protein: CASNPGQDLYEQYF.

This clonotype came up many times. The genes are TRBV3-1 and TRBJ1-1; D might be TRBD1 (5 bases). CDR1 and CDR2 (germline): LGHDT, YNNKEL (reference sequence). Trimming left V 0 bases short and J 12 bases short, with 14 bases between. CDR3 length equals 13 residues. The CDR3 DNA reads as TGTGCCAGCAGCCAAGATCTCGGAGGGGAGACTTTCTTT. Translation gives CASSQDLGGETFF. The entire variable domain, with the rest obtained from reference TRBV3-1 and TRBJ1-1, is as follows: DTAVSQTPKYLVTQMGNDKSIKCEQNLGHDTMYWYKQDSKKFLKIMFSYNNKELIINETVPNRFSPKSPDKAHLNLHINSLELGDSAVYFCASSQDLGGETFFGQGTRLTVV.

This clonotype was counted at least ten times. The gene calls are TRBV4-2 and TRBJ2-3; perhaps D is TRBD1 or TRBD2 (6 bases each). The CDR3 loop spans 17 amino acids. Trimming removed 1 base from V and 3 bases from J, with 17 bases in between. Germline CDR1 reads LGHNA; CDR2 reads YNFKEQ. The CDR3 DNA follows: TGTGCCAGCAGCCAAGCGGTCGGGGGCCTGGGAACAGATACGCAGTATTTT. It yields the protein CASSQAVGGLGTDTQYF.

J is TRBJ1-2 and V is TRBV5-1; 7 bases line up with TRBD1. This CDR3 contains 14 residues. CDR1 and CDR2 from the germline V gene are SGHRS and YFSETQ. V was clipped by 0 bases and J by 4 bases; unmatched bases: 3. CDR3 sequence reads: CASSLEGGGYGYTF. The CDR3 bases are TGCGCCAGCAGCTTGGAAGGGGGCGGCTATGGCTACACCTTC.

This clonotype was seen repeatedly, ten times or more. The chain recombines TRBV28 with TRBJ1-4; D is perhaps TRBD1 (5 bases). V shed 6 bases and J shed 10 bases, with 18 bases lying between them. The CDR3 consists of 14 residues. The germline V gene has CDR1 MDHEN and CDR2 SYDVKM. CDR3 in amino acids: CASRGGLKDGKLFF. For the CDR3, the DNA is TGTGCCAGCAGGGGGGGACTCAAGGACGGAAAACTGTTTTTT.

There are many counts of this clonotype. J is TRBJ2-1 and V is TRBV6-2 or TRBV6-3, with D perhaps matching TRBD1 or TRBD2 (5 bases each). The germline gives CDR1 MNHEY, CDR2 SVGEGT. The CDR3 has 13 amino acids. The V end was cut by 7 bases, the J end by 10 bases, with 17 bases between. The CDR3: CASTIGTLGEQFF. DNA of the CDR3: TGTGCCAGCACTATAGGGACCCTCGGGGAGCAGTTCTTC.

V gene TRBV6-1 combines with J gene TRBJ1-2; the match to TRBD1 covers 9 bases. V shed 5 bases, J shed 4 bases, and the junction held 11 bases outside the gene matches. The CDR3 consists of 16 residues. The germline V gene encodes CDR1 MNHNS and CDR2 SASEGT. CDR3 protein: CASSLRTGQGFYGYTF. In nucleotides, the CDR3 is TGTGCCAGCAGTCTAAGAACGGGACAGGGCTTCTATGGCTACACCTTC.

This clonotype showed up many times. V and J are TRBV4-1 and TRBJ2-1; D is undetermined. The germline V gene has CDR1 MGHRA and CDR2 YSYEKL. This CDR3 region has 17 residues. V lost 1 base and J 1 base, leaving 14 bases between the germline ends. The CDR3 DNA follows: TGCGCCAGCAGCCAAGGGCCCGTTAGGGTTTCCTACAATGAGCAGTTCTTC. Amino acids: CASSQGPVRVSYNEQFF.

Only a few counts were recorded for this clonotype. This sequence joins TRBV2 and TRBJ1-1; TRBD1 aligns across 8 bases. CDR1 and CDR2 (germline): SNHLY, FYNNEI. With V trimmed by 3 bases and J by 4 bases, 7 bases remained unmatched. The CDR3 contains 15 residues. The CDR3 region is CASSDPGGAGTEAFF. DNA of the CDR3: TGTGCCAGCAGTGATCCAGGGGGCGCGGGCACTGAAGCTTTCTTT.

This clonotype was observed at least ten times. The genes are TRBV15 and TRBJ2-3; D possibly corresponds to TRBD1 (7 bases). The V end lost 5 bases, the J end lost 5 bases, and 14 bases lay between the germline ends. The germline V gene has CDR1 LNHNV and CDR2 YYDKDF (reference sequence). The CDR3 contains 14 residues. CDR3 amino acids: CATSQGGPQDTQYF. Here the CDR3 DNA reads TGTGCCACCAGCCAGGGGGGTCCTCAAGATACGCAGTATTTT.

V gene TRBV11-2 combines with J gene TRBJ2-5, with D unresolved. Germline CDR1 is SGHAT and CDR2 is FQNNGV. The CDR3 spans 13 residues. V was cut by 5 bases and J by 5 bases, with 12 bases left in between. The CDR3 nucleotides are TGTGCCAGCAGCGTCCTCAGCAGCGAGACCCAGTACTTC. Translated, it gives CASSVLSSETQYF.

The V and J genes are TRBV28 and TRBJ1-6; 8 nucleotides line up with TRBD1. The trim removed 2 bases at V and 10 bases at J, leaving 7 bases unmatched. Germline loops: CDR1 MDHEN, CDR2 SYDVKM. The CDR3 covers 15 residues. The CDR3 loop is CASSLGSRGQSPLHF. The CDR3 nucleotides read TGTGCCAGCAGTTTAGGCTCCAGGGGGCAATCACCCCTCCACTTT.

This clonotype has a count of ten or more. The V call is TRBV7-8, the J call TRBJ2-1, with TRBD2 matching over 8 bases. This CDR3 comprises 15 residues. Losses at the gene ends were 2 bases for V and 5 bases for J; bases not matched to a gene: 5. The germline CDR1 and CDR2 sequences are SGHVS and FQNEAQ. The CDR3 protein is CASSLLAGTDNEQFF. The CDR3, as DNA: TGTGCCAGCAGCTTATTAGCGGGAACGGACAATGAGCAGTTCTTC.